These T cell receptor beta chains were read from a single sample in a study of T cells in Graves' hyperthyroidism and ophthalmopathy. TCRdb analysed the multiplex PCR reads with MiXCR anew, one entry per CDR3 protein. This sample carries roughly 570,000 distinct CDR3 sequences, around 14% of them seen once, and the ten largest clones take under 8%. The sequenced material came from blood. Receptor source: a woman aged 25 to 39 with Graves' hyperthyroidism. The conserved cysteine and the conserved F or W are not part of the CDR3 here.

v_call,j_call,cdr3_aa
TRBV12-3/TRBV12-4,TRBJ2-4,ASSLSQGGNIQY
TRBV20-1,TRBJ2-7,SARGGLGYEQY
TRBV27,TRBJ2-7,ASSLGAPARSYEQY
TRBV3-1,TRBJ2-7,ASSPLAGGGYEQY
TRBV9,TRBJ2-2,ASSVAAGGLGTGELF
TRBV2,TRBJ2-6,ASSLTGGLLSGANVLT
TRBV18,TRBJ2-5,ASSPFKETQY
TRBV2,TRBJ1-4,ASNTGEKLF
TRBV20-1,TRBJ1-5,SAKNLQGFLPQH
TRBV19,TRBJ1-1,ASSFTPSPDTEAF
TRBV6-2/TRBV6-3,TRBJ2-1,ASSYDLVGNEQF
TRBV20-1,TRBJ2-1,SAPASGSLNEQF
TRBV20-1,TRBJ1-2,SASPHGSQALNYGYT
TRBV6-6,TRBJ2-1,ASSYRWREGGNEQF
TRBV6-1,TRBJ2-1,ASRPGTDYNEQF
TRBV7-9,TRBJ2-3,ASSLSGLGRKDTQY
TRBV2,TRBJ1-6,ASSEVGRSSYNSPLH
TRBV7-3,TRBJ2-1,ASSVDRLRDAEQF
TRBV20-1,TRBJ2-3,SARTQGFLSTDTQY
TRBV30,TRBJ2-5,AWRSQGWGQETQY
TRBV4-1,TRBJ2-7,ASSQGENRGYEQY
TRBV9,TRBJ2-1,ASSGGGIEFDEQF
TRBV20-1,TRBJ2-7,SASHRDLAYEQY
TRBV13,TRBJ2-1,ASSWTERRDRDEQF
TRBV5-1,TRBJ2-2,ASSLATGNTGELF
TRBV29-1,TRBJ2-1,SVVRGLARGEQF
TRBV6-1,TRBJ2-7,ASSPTVGGGYEQY
TRBV20-1,TRBJ1-1,SARDSRSQAF
TRBV5-1,TRBJ2-2,ASSLGQGVTGELF
TRBV7-9,TRBJ2-3,ASSLGRQGPDTQY
TRBV4-1,TRBJ2-3,ASSQSQTDTQY
TRBV7-2,TRBJ1-6,ASSLLRVDNSPLH
TRBV20-1,TRBJ2-1,SARASGRDEQF
TRBV5-1,TRBJ2-4,ASRRTGEFIQY
TRBV14,TRBJ2-5,ASSQDRGMGETQY
TRBV20-1,TRBJ1-5,SARDGTGNQPQH
TRBV6-1,TRBJ1-2,ASRGDREDYGYT
TRBV7-9,TRBJ2-1,ASRERRGSGEQF
TRBV6-1,TRBJ2-4,ASSESPAEKIIAKNIQY
TRBV9,TRBJ2-3,ASSKRASGPTYTQY
TRBV28,TRBJ2-3,ASSPLFGTPPTDTQY
TRBV7-3,TRBJ2-1,ASSSGLAGYPYNEQF
TRBV7-2,TRBJ1-3,ASSLESSRFSGNTIY
TRBV10-3,TRBJ1-5,ATSRQSNQPQH
TRBV7-3,TRBJ2-1,ASSLAPGLAGTNEQF
TRBV12-3/TRBV12-4,TRBJ2-7,ASSARDRLMYEQY
TRBV30,TRBJ2-2,AWSGRVGVGANTGELF
TRBV11-1,TRBJ2-1,ASRKGTSDYNEQF
TRBV5-6,TRBJ2-2,ASSLSIYSAENTGELF
TRBV19,TRBJ2-7,ASSIAGTGAREQY
TRBV6-1,TRBJ1-3,ASRNQDTIY
TRBV27,TRBJ2-1,ASKRTGFDNEQF
TRBV19,TRBJ2-1,ASIGDRGLYNEQF
TRBV12-3/TRBV12-4,TRBJ2-5,ASSSGRHEQETQY
TRBV3-1,TRBJ1-4,ASSRGQLNEKLF
TRBV9,TRBJ1-1,ASSVGYGNTEAF
TRBV19,TRBJ1-5,ASSIANQPQH
TRBV6-1,TRBJ2-3,ASSGQGPSGRTDTQY
TRBV2,TRBJ1-1,ASSDSGQGMNTEAF